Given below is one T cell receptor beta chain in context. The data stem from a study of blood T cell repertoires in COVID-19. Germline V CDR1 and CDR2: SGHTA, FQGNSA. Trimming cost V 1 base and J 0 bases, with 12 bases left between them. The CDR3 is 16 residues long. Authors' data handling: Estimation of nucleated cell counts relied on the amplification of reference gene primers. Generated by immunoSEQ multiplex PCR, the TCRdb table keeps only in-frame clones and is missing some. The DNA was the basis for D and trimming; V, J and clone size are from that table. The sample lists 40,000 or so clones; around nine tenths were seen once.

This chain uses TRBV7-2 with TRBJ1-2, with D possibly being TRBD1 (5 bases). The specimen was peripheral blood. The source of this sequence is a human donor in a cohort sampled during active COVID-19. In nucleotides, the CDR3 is TGTGCCAGCAGCTTAGAGTCGGGGGAAGCTAACTATGGCTACACCTTC. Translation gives CASSLESGEANYGYTF. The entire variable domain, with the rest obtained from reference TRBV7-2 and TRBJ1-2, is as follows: GAGVSQSPSNKVTEKGKDVELRCDPISGHTALYWYRQSLGQGLEFLIYFQGNSAPDKSGLPSDRFSAERTGGSVSTLTIQRTQQEDSAVYLCASSLESGEANYGYTFGSGTRLTVV.